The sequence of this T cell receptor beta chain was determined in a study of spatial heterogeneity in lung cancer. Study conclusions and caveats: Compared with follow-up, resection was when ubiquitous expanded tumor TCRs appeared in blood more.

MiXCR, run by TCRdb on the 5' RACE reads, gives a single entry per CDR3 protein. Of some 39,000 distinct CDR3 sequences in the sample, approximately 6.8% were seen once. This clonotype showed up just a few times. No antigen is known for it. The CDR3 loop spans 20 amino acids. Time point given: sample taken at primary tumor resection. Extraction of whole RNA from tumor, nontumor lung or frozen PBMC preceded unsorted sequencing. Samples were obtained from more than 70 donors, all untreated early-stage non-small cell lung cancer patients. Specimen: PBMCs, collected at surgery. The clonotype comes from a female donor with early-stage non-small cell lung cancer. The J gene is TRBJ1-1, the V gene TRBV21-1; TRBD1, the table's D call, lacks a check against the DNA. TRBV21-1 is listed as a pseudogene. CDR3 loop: CASSSLTKPGQGFVGTEAFF. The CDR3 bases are TGTGCCAGCAGCAGCTTGACTAAACCGGGACAGGGGTTTGTAGGCACTGAAGCTTTCTTT.